This T cell receptor beta chain was recovered during a study of Tregs in tolerant kidney transplant recipients. Overall study context: Recipients received nonmyeloablative bone marrow transplants from related graft donors, with transient mixed chimerism. Findings and limits, study-wide: The small number of patients limits these findings pending further validation. Biological reproducibility was not directly addressed, but technical replication error appeared minimal.

The germline V gene has CDR1 GTSNPN and CDR2 SVGIG (reference sequence). CDR3 length equals 13 residues. V lost 0 bases, J lost 4 bases, and 8 bases lay in between. Note on this clone: Its cognate antigen is unknown.

Measured with immunoSEQ multiplex PCR; TCRdb has only the in-frame clones, and not every one. The top ten clones hold just under 0.35% of a sample with about 110,000 clones, roughly 89% of them seen once. This chain links TRBV30 with TRBJ2-3; a weak D match, TRBD1 (5 bases). The sequence came from a human donor who received a combined kidney and bone marrow transplant. Sequenced material: CD4+ T cells from blood, taken before the transplant. CDR3 region: CAWSVMGPDTQYF. For the CDR3, the DNA is TGTGCCTGGAGTGTAATGGGGCCAGATACGCAGTATTTT.